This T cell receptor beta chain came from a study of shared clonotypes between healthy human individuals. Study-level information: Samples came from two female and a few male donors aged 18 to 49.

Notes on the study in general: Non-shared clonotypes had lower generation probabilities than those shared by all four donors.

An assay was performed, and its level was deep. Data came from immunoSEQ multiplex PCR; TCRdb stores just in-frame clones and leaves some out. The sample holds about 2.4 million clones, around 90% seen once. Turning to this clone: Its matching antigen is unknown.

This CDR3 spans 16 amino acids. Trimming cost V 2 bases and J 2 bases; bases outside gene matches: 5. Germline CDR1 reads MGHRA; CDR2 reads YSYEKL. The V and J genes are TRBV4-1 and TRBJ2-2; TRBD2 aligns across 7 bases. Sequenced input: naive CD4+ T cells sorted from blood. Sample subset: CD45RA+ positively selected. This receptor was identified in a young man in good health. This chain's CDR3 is CASSQRGRGNTGELFF. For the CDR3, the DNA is TGCGCCAGCAGCCAACGGGGGAGGGGAAACACCGGGGAGCTGTTTTTT.